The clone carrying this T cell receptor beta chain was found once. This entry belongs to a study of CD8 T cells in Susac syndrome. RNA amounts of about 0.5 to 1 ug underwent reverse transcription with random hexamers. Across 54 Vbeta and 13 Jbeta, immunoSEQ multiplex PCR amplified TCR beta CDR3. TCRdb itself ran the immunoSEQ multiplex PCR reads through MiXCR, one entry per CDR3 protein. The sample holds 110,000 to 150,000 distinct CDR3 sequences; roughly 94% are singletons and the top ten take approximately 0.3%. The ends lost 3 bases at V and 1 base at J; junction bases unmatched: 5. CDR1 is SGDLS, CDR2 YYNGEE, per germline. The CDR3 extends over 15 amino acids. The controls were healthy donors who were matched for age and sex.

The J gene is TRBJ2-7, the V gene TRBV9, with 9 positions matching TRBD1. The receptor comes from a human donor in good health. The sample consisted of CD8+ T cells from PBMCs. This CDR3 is CASSAGQGVSYEQYF. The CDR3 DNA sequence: TGTGCCAGCAGCGCGGGACAGGGAGTTTCCTACGAGCAGTACTTC.